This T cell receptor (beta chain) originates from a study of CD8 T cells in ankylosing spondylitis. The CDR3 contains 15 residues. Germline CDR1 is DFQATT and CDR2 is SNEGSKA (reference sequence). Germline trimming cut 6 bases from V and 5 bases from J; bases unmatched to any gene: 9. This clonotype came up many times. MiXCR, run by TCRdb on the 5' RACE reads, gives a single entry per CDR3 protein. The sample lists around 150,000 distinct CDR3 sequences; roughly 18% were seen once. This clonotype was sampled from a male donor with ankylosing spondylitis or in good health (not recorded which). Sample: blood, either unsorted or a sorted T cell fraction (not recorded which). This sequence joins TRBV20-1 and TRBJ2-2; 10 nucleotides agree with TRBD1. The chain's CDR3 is CSADRTGGITGELFF. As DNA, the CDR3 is TGCAGTGCAGACCGGACAGGGGGTATTACCGGGGAGCTGTTTTTT.